This TCR beta chain stems from a study of CD8+CD57+ T cells in acquired aplastic anemia. Whole-study context: Sorted CD4+ and CD8+ cells yielded about 3.1 ug of DNA on average. Notes on the study in general: Patients and controls shared 25 to 35 CD8+ CDR3 sequences, which appeared highly expressed in patients and within their immunodominant clones. Significant differences in CD8+ Simpson's diversity were not observed between patients and controls.

This CDR3 is 17 amino acids long. V dropped 5 bases and J dropped 2; count of bases not matched to a gene: 9. Germline V gene data show CDR1 as SEHNR and CDR2 as FQNEAQ (reference sequence). Genomic DNA templated the TCR beta VDJ and CDR3 profiling. TCRdb used MiXCR to reprocess the reads, holding one entry per CDR3 protein. The repertoire holds roughly 180,000 distinct CDR3 sequences, with roughly 64% as singletons. A note on this clonotype: Its antigen is unknown.

Specimen: sorted CD4+, CD8+, or CD8+CD57+ T cells (not recorded which) from PBMCs. The sequence came from a human donor with severe aplastic anemia or a healthy control (not recorded which). The chain carries TRBV7-9 and TRBJ1-5; 10 nucleotides agree with TRBD1. The CDR3: CASSNLGGQGRNQPQHF. The CDR3 bases are TGTGCCAGCAGCAACCTAGGGGGACAGGGGCGCAATCAGCCCCAGCATTTT.